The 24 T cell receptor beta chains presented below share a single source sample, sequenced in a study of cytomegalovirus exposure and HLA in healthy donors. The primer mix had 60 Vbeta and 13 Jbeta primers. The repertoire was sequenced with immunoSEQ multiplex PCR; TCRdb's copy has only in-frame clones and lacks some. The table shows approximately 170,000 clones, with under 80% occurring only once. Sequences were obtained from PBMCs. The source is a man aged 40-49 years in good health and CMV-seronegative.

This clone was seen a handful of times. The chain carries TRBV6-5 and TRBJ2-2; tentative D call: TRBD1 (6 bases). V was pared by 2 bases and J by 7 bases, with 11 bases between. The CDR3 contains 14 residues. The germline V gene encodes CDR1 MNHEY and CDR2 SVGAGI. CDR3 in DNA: TGTGCCAGCAGTTACGGGGGCCGGCGCGGGGAGCTGTTTTTT. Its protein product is CASSYGGRRGELFF.

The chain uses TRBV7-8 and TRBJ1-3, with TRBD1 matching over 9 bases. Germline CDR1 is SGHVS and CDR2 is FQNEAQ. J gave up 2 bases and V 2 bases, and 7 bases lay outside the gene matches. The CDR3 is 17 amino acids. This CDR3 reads CASSLFSRDRAGNTIYF. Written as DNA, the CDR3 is TGTGCCAGCAGCTTATTCTCCCGGGACAGGGCTGGAAACACCATATATTTT. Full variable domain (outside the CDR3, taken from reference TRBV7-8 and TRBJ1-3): GAGVSQSPRYKVAKRGQDVALRCDPISGHVSLFWYQQALGQGPEFLTYFQNEAQLDKSGLPSDRFFAERPEGSVSTLKIQRTQQEDSAVYLCASSLFSRDRAGNTIYFGEGSWLTVV.

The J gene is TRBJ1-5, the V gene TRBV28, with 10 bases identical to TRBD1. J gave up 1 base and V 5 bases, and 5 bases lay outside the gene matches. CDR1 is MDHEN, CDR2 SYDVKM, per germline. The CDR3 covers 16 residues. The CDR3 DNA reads TGTGCCAGCAGTATGCTGGGACAGGGGAGCAATCAGCCCCAGCATTTT. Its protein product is CASSMLGQGSNQPQHF.

The CDR3 region has the DNA TGTGCCAGCAGCCCTCAGGGCCTAGCGGACTACAATGAGCAGTTCTTC. This translates into CASSPQGLADYNEQFF. The chain recombines TRBV4-2 with TRBJ2-1, with 7 bases aligning to TRBD2. V lost 4 bases and J lost 3; bases outside the gene matches: 9. This CDR3 has 16 residues. Germline V gene sequence: CDR1 LGHNA, CDR2 YNFKEQ.

The CDR3 DNA reads as TGCGCCAGCAGCTTGGCCCTTGGAAACACCATATATTTT. This gives the protein CASSLALGNTIYF. The chain has TRBV5-1 and TRBJ1-3, with D unresolved. Germline CDR1 and CDR2: SGHRS and YFSETQ. CDR3 size: 13 residues. The V end was cut by 0 bases, the J end by 3 bases, with 4 bases between.

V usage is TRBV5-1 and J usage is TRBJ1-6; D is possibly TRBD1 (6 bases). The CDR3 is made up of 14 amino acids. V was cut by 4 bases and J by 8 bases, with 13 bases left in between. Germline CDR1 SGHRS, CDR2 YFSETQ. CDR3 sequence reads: CASSLEGGDSPLHF. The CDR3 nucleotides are TGCGCCAGCAGCCTGGAAGGGGGGGATTCACCCCTCCACTTT.

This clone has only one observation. The CDR3 is CASSFFKETQYF. The CDR3 bases are TGTGCCAGCAGCTTTTTCAAAGAGACCCAGTACTTC. The gene calls are TRBV11-2 and TRBJ2-5, with D hard to call. Trimming pared 3 bases from V and 3 bases from J, leaving 5 bases between. Per the germline V gene, CDR1 is SGHAT and CDR2 is FQNNGV. The CDR3 loop spans 12 amino acids.

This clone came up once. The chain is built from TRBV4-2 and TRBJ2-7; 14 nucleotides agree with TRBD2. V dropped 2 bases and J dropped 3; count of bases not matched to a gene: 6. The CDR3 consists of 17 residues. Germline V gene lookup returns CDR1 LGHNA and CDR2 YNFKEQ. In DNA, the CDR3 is TGTGCCAGCAGCCAATCCCTGGGACTAGCGGGGGTCTACGAGCAGTACTTC. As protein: CASSQSLGLAGVYEQYF.

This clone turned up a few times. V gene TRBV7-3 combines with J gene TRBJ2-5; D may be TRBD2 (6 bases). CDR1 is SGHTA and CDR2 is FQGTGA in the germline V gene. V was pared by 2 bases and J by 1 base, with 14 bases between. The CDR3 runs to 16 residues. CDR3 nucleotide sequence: TGTGCCAGCAGCTTATATCCGGGAGAGATCCAAGAGACCCAGTACTTC. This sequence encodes CASSLYPGEIQETQYF.

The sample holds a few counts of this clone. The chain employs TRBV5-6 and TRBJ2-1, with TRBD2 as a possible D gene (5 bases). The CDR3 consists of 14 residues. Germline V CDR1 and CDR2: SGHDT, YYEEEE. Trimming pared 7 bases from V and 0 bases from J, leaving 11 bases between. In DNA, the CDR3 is TGTGCCAGCCACCGGAGGAGCTCCTACAATGAGCAGTTCTTC. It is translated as CASHRRSSYNEQFF.

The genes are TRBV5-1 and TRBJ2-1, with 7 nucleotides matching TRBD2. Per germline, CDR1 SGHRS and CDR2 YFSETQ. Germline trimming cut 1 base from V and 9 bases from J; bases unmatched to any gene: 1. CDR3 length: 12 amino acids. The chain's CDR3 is CASSLREGEQFF. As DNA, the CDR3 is TGCGCCAGCAGCTTGAGGGAGGGTGAGCAGTTCTTC.

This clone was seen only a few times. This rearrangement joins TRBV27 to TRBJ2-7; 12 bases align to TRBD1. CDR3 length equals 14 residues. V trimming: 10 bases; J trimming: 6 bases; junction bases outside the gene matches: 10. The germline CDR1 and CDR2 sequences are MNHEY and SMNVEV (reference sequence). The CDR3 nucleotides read TGTGCCACCTCCCGGGACAGGGGGCCCGGCGAGCAGTACTTC. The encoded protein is CATSRDRGPGEQYF.

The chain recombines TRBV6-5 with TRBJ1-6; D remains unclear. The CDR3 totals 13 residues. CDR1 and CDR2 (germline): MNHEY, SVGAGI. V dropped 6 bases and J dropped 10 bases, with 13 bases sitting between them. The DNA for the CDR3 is TGTGCCAGCAGGGGCAGGACGGGGTCACCCCTCCACTTT. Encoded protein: CASRGRTGSPLHF.

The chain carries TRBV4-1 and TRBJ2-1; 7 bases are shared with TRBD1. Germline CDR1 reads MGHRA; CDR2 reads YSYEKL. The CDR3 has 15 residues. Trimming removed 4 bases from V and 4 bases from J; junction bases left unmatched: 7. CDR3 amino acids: CASSPSGTVYNEQFF. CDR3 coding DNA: TGCGCCAGCAGCCCTTCCGGGACAGTATACAATGAGCAGTTCTTC.

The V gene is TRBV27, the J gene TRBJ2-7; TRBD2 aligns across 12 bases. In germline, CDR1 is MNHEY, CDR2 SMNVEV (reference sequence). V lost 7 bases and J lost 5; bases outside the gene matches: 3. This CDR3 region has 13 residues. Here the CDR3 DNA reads TGTGCCAGCACCCGACTAGCGGGAGACGAGCAGTACTTC. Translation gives CASTRLAGDEQYF.

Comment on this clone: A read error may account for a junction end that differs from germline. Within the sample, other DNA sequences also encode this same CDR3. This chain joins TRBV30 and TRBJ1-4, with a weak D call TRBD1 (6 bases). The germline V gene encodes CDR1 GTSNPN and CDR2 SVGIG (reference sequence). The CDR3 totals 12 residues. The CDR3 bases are TGCGCCTGGCACAGGGTTGGCGAAAAACTGTTTTTT. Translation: CAWHRVGEKLFF.

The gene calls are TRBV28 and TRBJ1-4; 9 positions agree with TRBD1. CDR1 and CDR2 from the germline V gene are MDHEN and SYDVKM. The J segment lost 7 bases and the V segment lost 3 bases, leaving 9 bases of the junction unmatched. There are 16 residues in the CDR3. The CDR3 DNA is TGTGCCAGCAGTTTTGGGGGGGGACAGGGAGGTGAAAAACTGTTTTTT. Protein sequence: CASSFGGGQGGEKLFF.

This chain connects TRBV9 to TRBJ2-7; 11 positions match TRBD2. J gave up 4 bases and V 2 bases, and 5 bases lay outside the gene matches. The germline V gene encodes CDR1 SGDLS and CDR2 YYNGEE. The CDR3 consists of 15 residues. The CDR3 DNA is TGTGCCAGCAGCGTTACCGGGACTAGCGGATACGAGCAGTACTTC. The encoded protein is CASSVTGTSGYEQYF.

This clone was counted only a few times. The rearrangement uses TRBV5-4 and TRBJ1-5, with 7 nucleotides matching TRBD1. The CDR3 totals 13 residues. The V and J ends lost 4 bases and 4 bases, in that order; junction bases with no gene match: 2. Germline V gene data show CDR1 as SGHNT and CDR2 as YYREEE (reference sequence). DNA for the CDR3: TGTGCCAGCAGCATACAGGGGAATCAGCCCCAGCATTTT. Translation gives CASSIQGNQPQHF.

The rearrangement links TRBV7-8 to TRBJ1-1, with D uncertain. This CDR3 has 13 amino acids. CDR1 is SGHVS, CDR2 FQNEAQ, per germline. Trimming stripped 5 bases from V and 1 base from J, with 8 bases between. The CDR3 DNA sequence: TGTGCCAGCAGCGCTTTAGAGAACACTGAAGCTTTCTTT. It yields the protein CASSALENTEAFF.

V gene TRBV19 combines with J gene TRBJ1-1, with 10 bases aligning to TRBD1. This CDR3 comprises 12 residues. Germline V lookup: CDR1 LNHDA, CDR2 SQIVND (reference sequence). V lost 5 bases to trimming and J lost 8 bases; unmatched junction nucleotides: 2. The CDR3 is CASSPDRGEAFF. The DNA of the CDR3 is TGTGCCAGTAGTCCGGACAGGGGGGAAGCTTTCTTT.

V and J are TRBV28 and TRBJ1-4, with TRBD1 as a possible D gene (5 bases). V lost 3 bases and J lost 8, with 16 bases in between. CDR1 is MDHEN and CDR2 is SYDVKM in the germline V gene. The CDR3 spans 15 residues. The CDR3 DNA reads TGTGCCAGCAGTTTCCGAGTGGGGCGGTTGGAAAAACTGTTTTTT. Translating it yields CASSFRVGRLEKLFF.

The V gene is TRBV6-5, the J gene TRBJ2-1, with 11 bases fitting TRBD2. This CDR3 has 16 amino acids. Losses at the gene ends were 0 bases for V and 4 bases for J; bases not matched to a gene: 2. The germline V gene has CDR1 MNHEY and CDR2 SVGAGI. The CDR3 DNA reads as TGTGCCAGCAGTTACTCGGGGACTAGCGGATACAATGAGCAGTTCTTC. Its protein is CASSYSGTSGYNEQFF.

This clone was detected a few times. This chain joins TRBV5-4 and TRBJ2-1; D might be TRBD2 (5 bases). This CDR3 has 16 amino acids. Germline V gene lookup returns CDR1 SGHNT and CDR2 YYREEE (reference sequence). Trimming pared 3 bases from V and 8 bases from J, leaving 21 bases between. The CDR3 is CASSSSREGIRDEQFF. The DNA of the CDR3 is TGTGCCAGCAGCTCCTCAAGAGAGGGAATTAGGGATGAGCAGTTCTTC.